A selection of T cell receptor beta chains follows, all from one sample in a study of T cell changes during pregnancy in multiple sclerosis. The assay was immunoSEQ multiplex PCR, and TCRdb's table has in-frame clones only and misses some. The sample shows more than 65,000 clones, 80% to 95% of them seen only once. The specimen comprised peripheral blood, sampled in the first trimester of pregnancy. These receptors originate from a female donor with multiple sclerosis, enrolled in a pregnancy study. Each CDR3 is given with its conserved first and last residue.

TRBV6-1,TRBJ2-7,CASTLLAGPSYEQYF
TRBV10-3,TRBJ2-7,CAITQGQDEQYF
TRBV28,TRBJ2-3,CASSLSGQGAIRFTNTQYF
TRBV7-9,TRBJ2-5,CASSRSDRVTLETQYF
TRBV2,TRBJ1-2,CASSVGGGNYGYTF
TRBV4-2,TRBJ2-3,CASSQDLDGGTDTQYF
TRBV6-6,TRBJ2-1,CASSSLSGEQFF
TRBV30,TRBJ1-1,CAWSVGVWNTEAFF
TRBV18,TRBJ1-1,CASSPEGMTEAFF
TRBV4-2,TRBJ2-5,CATGAGGELRRGTQYF
TRBV7-6,TRBJ2-1,CASSLGTRPYNEQFF
TRBV5-6,TRBJ1-1,CASSLNRVGKTFF
TRBV7-2,TRBJ2-7,CASSPRRGGGGSSYEQYF
TRBV7-8,TRBJ2-2,CASSLGTSGTGELFF